This TCR beta chain emerged from a study of OX40 agonist ivuxolimab in advanced cancers. Study-level information: Intravenous ivuxolimab was administered to patients every 2 weeks at 0.01 to 10 mg/kg. Eligibility rules accepted prior anti-PD-1, anti-PD-L1 or anti-CTLA-4 therapy, and roughly 42% had some.

Germline loops: CDR1 SNHLY, CDR2 FYNNEI. J gave up 3 bases and V 7 bases, and 9 bases lay outside the gene matches. CDR3 length equals 15 residues. TCRdb's table, derived via immunoSEQ multiplex PCR, lists solely in-frame clones and lacks some. Of some 70,000 clones in the sample, 65% to 85% are singletons; the top ten hold 8.2%. Sequencing used CD4+ or CD8+ T cells sorted from blood, obtained in a trial of the OX40 agonist ivuxolimab. The chain carries TRBV2 and TRBJ2-4; 7 bases align to TRBD1. This receptor was obtained from an adult with an advanced solid tumor such as melanoma, head and neck, liver or kidney cancer. CDR3 sequence reads: CASTVDRVGKNIQYF. CDR3 in DNA: TGTGCCAGCACTGTCGACAGGGTTGGCAAAAACATTCAGTACTTC.